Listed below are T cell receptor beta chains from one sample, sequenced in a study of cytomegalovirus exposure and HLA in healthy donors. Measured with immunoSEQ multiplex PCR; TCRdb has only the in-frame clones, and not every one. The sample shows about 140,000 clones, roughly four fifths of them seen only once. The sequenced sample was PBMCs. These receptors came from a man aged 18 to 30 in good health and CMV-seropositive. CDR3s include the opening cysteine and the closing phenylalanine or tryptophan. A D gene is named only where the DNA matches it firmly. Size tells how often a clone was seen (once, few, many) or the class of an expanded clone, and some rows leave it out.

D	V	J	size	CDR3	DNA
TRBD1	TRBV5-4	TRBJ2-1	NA	CASSLTGGASGRTYNEQFF	TGTGCCAGCAGCTTGACAGGGGGCGCATCGGGACGGACCTACAATGAGCAGTTCTTC
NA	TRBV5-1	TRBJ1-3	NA	CASSLAGTGNTIYF	TGCGCCAGCAGCTTGGCAGGGACTGGAAACACCATATATTTT
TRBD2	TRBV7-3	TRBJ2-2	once	CASSLTARTSGRGGELFF	TGTGCCAGCAGCTTAACGGCTAGGACTAGCGGGAGGGGCGGGGAGCTGTTTTTT
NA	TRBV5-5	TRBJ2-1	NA	CASSLSEGGNEQFF	TGTGCCAGCAGCTTGAGTGAAGGGGGCAATGAGCAGTTCTTC
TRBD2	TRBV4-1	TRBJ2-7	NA	CASSVLAGGTYEQYF	TGCGCCAGCAGCGTACTAGCGGGAGGGACCTACGAGCAGTACTTC
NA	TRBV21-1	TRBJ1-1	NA	CASSKRHRPGQWNTEAFF	TGTGCCAGCAGCAAAAGGCACAGGCCTGGGCAATGGAACACTGAAGCTTTCTTT
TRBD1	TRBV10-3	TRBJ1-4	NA	CAISAMGTANEKLFF	TGTGCCATCAGTGCGATGGGGACAGCTAATGAAAAACTGTTTTTT
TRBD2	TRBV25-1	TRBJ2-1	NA	CASREVVGGYNEQFF	TGTGCCAGCCGGGAAGTGGTGGGGGGGTACAATGAGCAGTTCTTC
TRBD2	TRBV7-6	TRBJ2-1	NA	CASSSYSGRGYEQFF	TGTGCCAGCAGCTCCTATAGCGGGAGGGGCTATGAGCAGTTCTTC
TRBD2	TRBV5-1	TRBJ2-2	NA	CASSRLAGEDGELFF	TGCGCCAGCAGTCGACTAGCGGGAGAGGACGGGGAGCTGTTTTTT
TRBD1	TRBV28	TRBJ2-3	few	CASSSADRGITDTQYF	TGTGCCAGCAGCTCCGCGGACAGGGGGATCACAGATACGCAGTATTTT
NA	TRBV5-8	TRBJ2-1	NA	CASSLRTIYNEQFF	TGTGCCAGCAGCCTCCGGACTATCTACAATGAGCAGTTCTTC
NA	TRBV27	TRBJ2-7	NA	CASSFPDSIYEQYF	TGTGCCAGCAGTTTCCCCGACAGTATCTACGAGCAGTACTTC
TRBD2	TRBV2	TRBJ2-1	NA	CASRVSGSGNEQFF	TGTGCCAGCAGAGTTAGCGGGAGTGGTAATGAGCAGTTCTTC
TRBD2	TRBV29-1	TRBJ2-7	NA	CSVEDEAGAYEQYF	TGCAGCGTTGAAGATGAAGCGGGAGCATACGAGCAGTACTTC
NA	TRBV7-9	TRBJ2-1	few	CASSLLQGYNEQFF	TGTGCCAGCAGCTTATTGCAGGGCTACAATGAGCAGTTCTTC
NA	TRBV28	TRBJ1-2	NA	CASSYRGIGYGYTF	TGTGCCAGCAGTTATCGGGGGATTGGCTATGGCTACACCTTC
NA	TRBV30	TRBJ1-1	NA	CAWSVSNTEAFF	TGTGCCTGGAGTGTGTCTAACACTGAAGCTTTCTTT
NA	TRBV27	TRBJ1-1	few	CASGYYREVATEAFF	TGTGCCAGCGGGTATTATCGGGAGGTGGCCACTGAAGCTTTCTTT
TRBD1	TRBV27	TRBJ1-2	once	CASRPGDRDYGYTF	TGTGCCAGCAGGCCCGGGGACAGGGACTATGGCTACACCTTC
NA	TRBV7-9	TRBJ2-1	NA	CASEGGWYNEQFF	TGTGCCAGCGAGGGAGGATGGTACAATGAGCAGTTCTTC
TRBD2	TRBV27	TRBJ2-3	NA	CASSLLGGRATDTQYF	TGTGCCAGCAGTTTACTAGGCGGGAGGGCCACGGATACGCAGTATTTT
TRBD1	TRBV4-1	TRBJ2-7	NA	CASSQPGQLYEQYF	TGCGCCAGCAGCCAACCGGGACAGTTATACGAGCAGTACTTC
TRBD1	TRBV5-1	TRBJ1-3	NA	CASSLTGAVSGNTIYF	TGCGCCAGCAGCTTGACAGGGGCTGTCTCTGGAAACACCATATATTTT
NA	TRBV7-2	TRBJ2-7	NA	CASSPPRQGWFGEQYF	TGTGCCAGCAGCCCCCCTCGGCAGGGTTGGTTTGGGGAGCAGTACTTC
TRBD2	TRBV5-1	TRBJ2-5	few	CASSFGGGLQETQYF	TGCGCCAGCAGCTTCGGGGGAGGGCTGCAAGAGACCCAGTACTTC
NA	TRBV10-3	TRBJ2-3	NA	CAISDAILTQYF	TGTGCCATCAGTGATGCGATCCTTACGCAGTATTTT
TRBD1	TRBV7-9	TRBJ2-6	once	CASSHTGGSGANVLTF	TGTGCCAGCAGCCACACAGGGGGCTCTGGGGCCAACGTCCTGACTTTC
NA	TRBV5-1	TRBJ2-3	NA	CASSLVGERSTDTQYF	TGCGCCAGCAGCTTGGTCGGGGAGCGGTCCACAGATACGCAGTATTTT
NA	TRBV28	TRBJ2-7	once	CASSLGAGEQYF	TGTGCCAGCAGTTTAGGGGCAGGCGAGCAGTACTTC
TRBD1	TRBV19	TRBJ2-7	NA	CASRKETGVVSYEQYF	TGTGCCAGTAGGAAAGAGACAGGGGTAGTGTCCTACGAGCAGTACTTC
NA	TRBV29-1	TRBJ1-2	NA	CSVRRTEGGYTF	TGCAGCGTCCGAAGGACAGAAGGTGGCTACACCTTC
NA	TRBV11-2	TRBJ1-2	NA	CASSLWQDWYGYTF	TGTGCCAGCAGCTTATGGCAGGATTGGTATGGCTACACCTTC
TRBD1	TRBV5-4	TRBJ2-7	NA	CASSFAGQGSLGEQYF	TGTGCCAGCAGCTTTGCGGGACAGGGGAGTCTTGGGGAGCAGTACTTC
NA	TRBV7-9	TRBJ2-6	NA	CASSRTASGANVLTF	TGTGCCAGCAGCCGCACAGCCTCTGGGGCCAACGTCCTGACTTTC
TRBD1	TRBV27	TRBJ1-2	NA	CASSSTGTGLGYTF	TGTGCCAGCAGTTCCACAGGGACAGGGTTGGGCTACACCTTC
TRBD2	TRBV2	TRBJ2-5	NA	CASTLRSGSPETQYF	TGTGCCAGCACCCTAAGGAGCGGGAGCCCCGAGACCCAGTACTTC
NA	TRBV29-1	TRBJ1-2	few	CSVYLGGINYGYTF	TGCAGCGTCTATTTGGGGGGTATAAACTATGGCTACACCTTC
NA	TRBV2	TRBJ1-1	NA	CASSGESPLAEAFF	TGTGCCAGCAGTGGGGAGAGCCCGTTGGCTGAAGCTTTCTTT